A single sample gave rise to the 6 T cell receptor beta chains below, sequenced in a study of vaccination and CD4 T cells after COVID-19. The antigens these receptors bind are not known. The treatment is: roughly 11-day PBMC culture with coronavirus spike peptide pools or control peptides (ViraFEST assay). The Oncomine TCR Beta short-read assay generated sequence data from the DNA of cultured CD4+ T cells. TCRdb reprocessed the PCR reads via MiXCR and lists one record per CDR3 protein. Of roughly 3,800 distinct CDR3 sequences in the sample, around 20% were seen once. The sample comprised CD4+ T cells from blood, cultured in vitro. Receptors were obtained from a human donor who had recovered from COVID-19.

The rearrangement uses TRBV19 and TRBJ2-7; D uncertain. Trimming removed 2 bases from V and 4 bases from J, with 9 bases in between. Germline loops: CDR1 LNHDA, CDR2 SQIVND (reference sequence). The CDR3 has 13 residues. This chain's CDR3 is CASSILWGYEQYF. CDR3 bases: TGTGCCAGTAGTATACTATGGGGTTACGAGCAGTACTTC.

About this clonotype: This sequence may be a read error, since a much larger clone differs from it by one base. The chain combines TRBV20-1 with TRBJ2-4, with D maybe TRBD1 (5 bases). CDR1 DFQATT and CDR2 SNEGSKA come from the germline V gene (reference sequence). The CDR3 contains 13 residues. The CDR3 is CGALRESRNIQYF. The CDR3 region has the DNA TGCGGGGCCCTTAGGGAATCTAGAAACATTCAGTACTTC.

This clonotype came up a few times. The chain is built from TRBV18 and TRBJ2-3, with D possibly being TRBD1 or TRBD2 (5 bases each). Trimming pared 2 bases from V and 0 bases from J, leaving 12 bases between. CDR1 and CDR2 (germline): KGHSH, LQKENI. The CDR3 extends over 16 amino acids. The CDR3 loop reads CASSPYPGPSTDTQYF. Written as DNA, the CDR3 is TGTGCCAGCTCACCATATCCGGGACCCAGCACAGATACGCAGTATTTT.

This clonotype is termed medium-sized. V is TRBV19 and J is TRBJ1-5; D unclear. CDR3 length equals 14 residues. CDR1 and CDR2 from the germline V gene are LNHDA and SQIVND (reference sequence). The V end lost 4 bases, the J end lost 4 bases, and 11 bases lay between the germline ends. The CDR3 is CASSTPAFNQPQHF. CDR3 sequence (DNA): TGTGCCAGTAGTACCCCGGCCTTTAATCAGCCCCAGCATTTT.

CDR3 sequence reads: CASSFQETQYF. DNA of the CDR3: TGTGCCAGCAGCTTCCAAGAGACCCAGTACTTC. The V gene is TRBV11-2, the J gene TRBJ2-5; no clear D. CDR1 SGHAT and CDR2 FQNNGV come from the germline V gene. This CDR3 region has 11 residues. V was clipped by 3 bases and J by 1 base, with 0 bases between them.

The table lists this clonotype with a count of one. This rearrangement joins TRBV3-1 to TRBJ2-3; the match to TRBD2 covers 12 bases. This CDR3 comprises 17 residues. Germline CDR1 and CDR2: LGHDT and YNNKEL (reference sequence). V shed 4 bases and J 2 bases; nucleotides not matched to a gene: 7. The CDR3 DNA follows: TGTGCCAGCAGCCCGAGCCTAGCGGGGGGGTACACAGATACGCAGTATTTT. It specifies CASSPSLAGGYTDTQYF.